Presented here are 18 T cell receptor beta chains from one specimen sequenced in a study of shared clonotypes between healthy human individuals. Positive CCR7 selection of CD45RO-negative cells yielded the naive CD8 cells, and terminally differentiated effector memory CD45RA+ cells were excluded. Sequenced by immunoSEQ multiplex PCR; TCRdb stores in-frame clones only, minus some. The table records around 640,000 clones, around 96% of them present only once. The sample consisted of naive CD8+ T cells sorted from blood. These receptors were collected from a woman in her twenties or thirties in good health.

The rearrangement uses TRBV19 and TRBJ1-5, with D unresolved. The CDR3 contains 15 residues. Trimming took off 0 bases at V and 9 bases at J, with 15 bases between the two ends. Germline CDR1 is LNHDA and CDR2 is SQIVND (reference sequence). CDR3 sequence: CASSIEGESAGPQHF. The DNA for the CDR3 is TGTGCCAGTAGTATAGAGGGCGAAAGCGCAGGGCCCCAGCATTTT. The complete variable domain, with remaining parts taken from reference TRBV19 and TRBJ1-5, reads DGGITQSPKYLFRKEGQNVTLSCEQNLNHDAMYWYRQDPGQGLRLIYYSQIVNDFQKGDIAEGYSVSREKKESFPLTVTSAQKNPTAFYLCASSIEGESAGPQHFGDGTRLSIL.

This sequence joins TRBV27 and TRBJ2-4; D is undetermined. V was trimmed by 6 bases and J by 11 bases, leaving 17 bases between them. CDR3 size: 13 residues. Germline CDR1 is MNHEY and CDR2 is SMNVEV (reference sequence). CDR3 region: CASSSAGVLVQYF. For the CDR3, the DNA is TGTGCCAGCAGCTCGGCCGGAGTTTTGGTTCAGTACTTC.

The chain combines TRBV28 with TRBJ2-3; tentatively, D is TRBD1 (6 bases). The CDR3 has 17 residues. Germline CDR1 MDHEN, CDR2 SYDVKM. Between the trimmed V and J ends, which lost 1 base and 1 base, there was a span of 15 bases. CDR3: CASSLLGQRGGTDTQYF. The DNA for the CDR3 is TGTGCCAGCAGTTTATTAGGACAGAGAGGAGGCACAGATACGCAGTATTTT.

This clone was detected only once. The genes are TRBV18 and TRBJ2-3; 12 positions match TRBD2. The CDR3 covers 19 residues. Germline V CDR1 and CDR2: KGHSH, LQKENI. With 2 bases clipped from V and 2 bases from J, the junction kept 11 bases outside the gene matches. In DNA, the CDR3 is TGTGCCAGCTCACCAACACCGCCTAGCGGGAGGGGGGCCACAGATACGCAGTATTTT. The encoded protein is CASSPTPPSGRGATDTQYF.

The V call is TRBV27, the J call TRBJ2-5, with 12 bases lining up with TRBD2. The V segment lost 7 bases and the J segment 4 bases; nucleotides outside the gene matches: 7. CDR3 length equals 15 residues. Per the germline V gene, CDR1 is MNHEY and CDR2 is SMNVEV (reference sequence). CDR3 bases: TGTGCCAGCAACCTAGCGGGAGGGTCCCGAGAGACCCAGTACTTC. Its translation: CASNLAGGSRETQYF.

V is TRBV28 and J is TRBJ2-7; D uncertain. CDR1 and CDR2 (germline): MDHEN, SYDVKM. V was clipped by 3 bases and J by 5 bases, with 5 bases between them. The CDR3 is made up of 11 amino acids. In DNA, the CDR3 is TGTGCCAGCAGTTTGTATGACGAGCAGTACTTC. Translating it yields CASSLYDEQYF.

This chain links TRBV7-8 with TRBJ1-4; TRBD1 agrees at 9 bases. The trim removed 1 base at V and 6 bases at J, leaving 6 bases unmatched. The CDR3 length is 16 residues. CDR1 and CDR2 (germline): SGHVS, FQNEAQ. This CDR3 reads CASSLGGTGLYEKLFF. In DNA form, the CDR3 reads TGTGCCAGCAGCTTAGGGGGGACAGGGTTATATGAAAAACTGTTTTTT.

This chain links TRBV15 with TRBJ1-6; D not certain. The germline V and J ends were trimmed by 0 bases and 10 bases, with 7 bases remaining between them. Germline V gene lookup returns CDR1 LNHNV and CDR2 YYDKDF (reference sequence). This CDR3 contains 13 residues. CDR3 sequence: CATSRDSSSPLHF. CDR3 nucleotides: TGTGCCACCAGCAGAGATTCGAGCTCACCCCTCCACTTT.

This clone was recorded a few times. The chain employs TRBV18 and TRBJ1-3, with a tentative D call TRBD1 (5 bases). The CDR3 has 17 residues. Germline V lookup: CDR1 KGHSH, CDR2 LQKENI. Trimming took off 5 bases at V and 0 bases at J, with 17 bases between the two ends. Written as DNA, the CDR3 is TGTGCCAGCTCAAGAAACCAGGGTTGGAGCTCTGGAAACACCATATATTTT. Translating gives CASSRNQGWSSGNTIYF.

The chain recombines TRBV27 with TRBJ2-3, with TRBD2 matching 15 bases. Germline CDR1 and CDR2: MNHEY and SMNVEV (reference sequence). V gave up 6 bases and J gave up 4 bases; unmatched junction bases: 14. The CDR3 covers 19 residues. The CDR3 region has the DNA TGTGCCAGCAGCCCGGAAGCAGGACTAGCGGGAGGGCCGGCAGATACGCAGTATTTT. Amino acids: CASSPEAGLAGGPADTQYF.

CDR3 bases: TGTGCCAGCAGCCGCCTGGGACTAACGCTCGATGAGCAGTTCTTC. As protein: CASSRLGLTLDEQFF. J is TRBJ2-1 and V is TRBV7-3, with 7 bases matching TRBD2. The germline V gene encodes CDR1 SGHTA and CDR2 FQGTGA. CDR3 length equals 15 residues. V dropped 5 bases and J dropped 8; count of bases not matched to a gene: 12.

This chain's CDR3 is CASSKKRGLTGELFF. In DNA, the CDR3 is TGTGCCAGTAGCAAGAAGAGGGGCCTCACCGGGGAGCTGTTTTTT. V is TRBV19 and J is TRBJ2-2, with D tentatively TRBD1 or TRBD2 (5 bases each). Germline loops: CDR1 LNHDA, CDR2 SQIVND (reference sequence). The CDR3 totals 15 residues. Trimming left V 6 bases short and J 4 bases short, with 15 bases between.

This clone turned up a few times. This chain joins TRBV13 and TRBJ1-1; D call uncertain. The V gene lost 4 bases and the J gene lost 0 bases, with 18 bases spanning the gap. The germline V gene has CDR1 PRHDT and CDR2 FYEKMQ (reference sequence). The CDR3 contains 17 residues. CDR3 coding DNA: TGTGCCAGCAGCTATCCTCTGGAACAATGGATGAACACTGAAGCTTTCTTT. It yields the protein CASSYPLEQWMNTEAFF.

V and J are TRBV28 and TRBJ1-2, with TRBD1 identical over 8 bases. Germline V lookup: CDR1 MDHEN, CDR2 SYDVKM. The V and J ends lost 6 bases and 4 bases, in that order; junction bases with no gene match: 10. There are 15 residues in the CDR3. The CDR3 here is CASSLDRGGIYGYTF. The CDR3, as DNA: TGTGCCAGCAGCCTAGACAGGGGCGGGATCTATGGCTACACCTTC.

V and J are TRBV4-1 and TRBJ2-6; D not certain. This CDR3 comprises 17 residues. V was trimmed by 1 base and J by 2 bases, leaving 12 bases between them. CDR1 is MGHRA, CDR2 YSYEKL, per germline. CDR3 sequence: CASSQALSPPGANVLTF. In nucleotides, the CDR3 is TGCGCCAGCAGCCAAGCGTTGTCTCCCCCTGGGGCCAACGTCCTGACTTTC.

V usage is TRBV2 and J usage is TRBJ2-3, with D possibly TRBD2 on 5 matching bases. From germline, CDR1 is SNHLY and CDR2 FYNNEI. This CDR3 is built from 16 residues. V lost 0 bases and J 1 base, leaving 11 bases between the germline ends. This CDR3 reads CASSEALRGGTDTQYF. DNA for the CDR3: TGTGCCAGCAGTGAAGCGCTTCGGGGAGGCACAGATACGCAGTATTTT. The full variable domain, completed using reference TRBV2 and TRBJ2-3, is EPEVTQTPSHQVTQMGQEVILRCVPISNHLYFYWYRQILGQKVEFLVSFYNNEISEKSEIFDDQFSVERPDGSNFTLKIRSTKLEDSAMYFCASSEALRGGTDTQYFGPGTRLTVL.

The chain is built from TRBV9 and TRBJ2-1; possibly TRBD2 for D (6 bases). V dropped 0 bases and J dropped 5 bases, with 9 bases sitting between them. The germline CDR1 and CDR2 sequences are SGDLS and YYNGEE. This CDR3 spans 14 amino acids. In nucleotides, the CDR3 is TGTGCCAGCAGCGTAGCTGGGGGGAACAATGAGCAGTTCTTC. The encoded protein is CASSVAGGNNEQFF.

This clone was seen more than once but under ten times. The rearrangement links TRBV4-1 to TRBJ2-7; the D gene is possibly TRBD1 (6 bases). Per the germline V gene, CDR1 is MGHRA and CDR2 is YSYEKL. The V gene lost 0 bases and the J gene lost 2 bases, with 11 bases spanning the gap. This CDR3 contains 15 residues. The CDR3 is CASSQETGSAYEQYF. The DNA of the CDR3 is TGCGCCAGCAGCCAAGAGACAGGCAGCGCCTACGAGCAGTACTTC.